One and the same sample provided the 27 T cell receptor beta chains below, sequenced in a study of T cells after yellow fever vaccination. TCRdb reprocessed the 5' RACE reads with MiXCR, giving one entry per CDR3 protein. The data contain about 340,000 distinct CDR3 sequences, about 12% of them singletons. Here the sequenced sample was CD4+ T cells sorted from PBMCs, taken 15 days after the yellow fever booster vaccination. Receptors were obtained from a man between 18 and 29 years old who received the YFV17D yellow fever vaccine.

This clonotype was observed many times. The genes are TRBV5-1 and TRBJ2-5; D not certain. CDR3 length: 13 residues. Trimming took 0 bases from V and 1 from J, leaving 4 bases between them. The germline CDR1 and CDR2 sequences are SGHRS and YFSETQ. CDR3 sequence reads: CASSLVPQETQYF. The CDR3 DNA sequence: TGCGCCAGCAGCTTGGTTCCCCAAGAGACCCAGTACTTC.

This clonotype was observed at least ten times. This rearrangement joins TRBV10-2 to TRBJ1-1; 7 nucleotides line up with TRBD1. The CDR3 is 16 residues long. With 1 base clipped from V and 0 bases from J, the junction kept 5 bases outside the gene matches. The germline CDR1 and CDR2 sequences are WSHSY and SAAADI. As DNA, the CDR3 is TGCGCCAGCAGTGAGTGGTCAGGGGGAATGAACACTGAAGCTTTCTTT. Protein product: CASSEWSGGMNTEAFF.

This clonotype was counted at least ten times. The rearrangement joins TRBV5-1 to TRBJ2-1; possibly TRBD2 for D (5 bases). This CDR3 is built from 18 residues. Trimming took 0 bases from V and 2 from J, leaving 18 bases between them. Germline lookup yields CDR1 SGHRS and CDR2 YFSETQ. The CDR3 coding sequence is TGCGCCAGCAGCTTGGTAACGGGTGGCGGGTATACCTACAATGAGCAGTTCTTC. It encodes CASSLVTGGGYTYNEQFF.

A few counts support this clonotype. This chain uses TRBV6-2 or TRBV6-3 with TRBJ2-2, with D unclear. The length of the CDR3 is 14 residues. V was cut by 5 bases and J by 7 bases, with 14 bases left in between. Germline V lookup: CDR1 MNHEY, CDR2 SVGEGT. CDR3 amino acids: CASSGSPGYGELFF. In nucleotides, the CDR3 is TGTGCCAGCAGTGGTTCTCCCGGGTACGGGGAGCTGTTTTTT.

V usage is TRBV6-5 and J usage is TRBJ2-2, with no clear D. Germline V gene data show CDR1 as MNHEY and CDR2 as SVGAGI. The CDR3 has 13 residues. V was shortened by 7 bases and J by 5 bases, with 11 bases between the two germline ends. The CDR3 nucleotides read TGTGCCAGCACCGGAGTCCTTACCGGGGAGCTGTTTTTT. This sequence encodes CASTGVLTGELFF.

The chain has TRBV5-1 and TRBJ2-3; possibly TRBD1 or TRBD2 for D (5 bases each). V lost 4 bases to trimming and J lost 2 bases, with 14 bases between them. This CDR3 has 15 residues. Germline CDR1 is SGHRS and CDR2 is YFSETQ. CDR3 bases: TGCGCCAGCAGCCCCGACAGTGGACTCACAGATACGCAGTATTTT. Residues: CASSPDSGLTDTQYF. Together with reference TRBV5-1 and TRBJ2-3, the CDR3 gives the full variable domain: KAGVTQTPRYLIKTRGQQVTLSCSPISGHRSVSWYQQTPGQGLQFLFEYFSETQRNKGNFPGRFSGRQFSNSRSEMNVSTLELGDSALYLCASSPDSGLTDTQYFGPGTRLTVL.

The chain recombines TRBV19 with TRBJ1-5; the match to TRBD1 covers 9 bases. V lost 8 bases to trimming and J lost 6 bases; unmatched junction nucleotides: 8. Germline-derived CDR1 and CDR2 are LNHDA and SQIVND (reference sequence). This CDR3 has 14 residues. Here the CDR3 reads CASRRQGGFQPQHF. In DNA form, the CDR3 reads TGTGCCAGTCGCAGACAGGGGGGATTTCAGCCCCAGCATTTT.

This clonotype was picked up many times. CDR3 bases: TGTGCCAGTAGTATACCAGAGGCCGACGGAACTGAAGCTTTCTTT. This encodes CASSIPEADGTEAFF. The rearrangement joins TRBV19 to TRBJ1-1; D gene ambiguous. Germline CDR1 is LNHDA and CDR2 is SQIVND (reference sequence). The CDR3 runs to 15 residues. V lost 2 bases and J 5 bases, leaving 15 bases between the germline ends.

The chain uses TRBV18 and TRBJ2-3; 8 bases fit TRBD2. The V segment lost 0 bases and the J segment 6 bases; nucleotides outside the gene matches: 5. Germline CDR1 reads KGHSH; CDR2 reads LQKENI. The CDR3 extends over 15 amino acids. The CDR3 reads CASSPPVRGGDTQYF. In DNA form, the CDR3 reads TGTGCCAGCTCACCACCGGTCCGCGGGGGGGATACGCAGTATTTT.

This clonotype has a count of ten or more. The J gene is TRBJ2-7, the V gene TRBV10-3; a possible D gene is TRBD1 (6 bases). The CDR3 has 14 amino acids. Germline-derived CDR1 and CDR2 are ENHRY and SYGVKD. Trimming shortened V by 1 base and J by 4 bases, and 11 bases separated the two germline ends. The CDR3 DNA is TGTGCCATCAGTGAGTTCGCAGGGGAGTACGAGCAGTACTTC. This gives the protein CAISEFAGEYEQYF.

This clonotype was counted between two and nine times. This rearrangement joins TRBV5-1 to TRBJ2-3; D might be TRBD1 or TRBD2, each matching 5 bases. The CDR3 loop spans 15 amino acids. The germline V gene encodes CDR1 SGHRS and CDR2 YFSETQ. The V end lost 1 base, the J end lost 2 bases, and 11 bases lay between the germline ends. The CDR3 sequence is CASSLPGANTDTQYF. As DNA, the CDR3 is TGCGCCAGCAGCTTGCCCGGGGCGAACACAGATACGCAGTATTTT.

This clonotype was seen a few times. The gene calls are TRBV2 and TRBJ2-1; 8 nucleotides line up with TRBD1. The CDR3 length is 14 residues. Germline values: CDR1 SNHLY, CDR2 FYNNEI. V trimming: 6 bases; J trimming: 7 bases; junction bases outside the gene matches: 8. CDR3 in DNA: TGTGCCAGCAGCCGGGACAGGCAGCAGAATGAGCAGTTCTTC. Translation: CASSRDRQQNEQFF.

This clonotype was seen only a few times. V is TRBV10-3 and J is TRBJ2-3, with TRBD2 matching over 11 bases. CDR1 is ENHRY and CDR2 is SYGVKD in the germline V gene. The CDR3 covers 14 residues. V was pared by 9 bases and J by 4 bases, with 6 bases of the junction left unmatched. Here the CDR3 reads CAISGTSGPDTQYF. The DNA for the CDR3 is TGTGCCATTTCCGGGACTAGCGGTCCAGATACGCAGTATTTT.

CDR3 protein: CASSLDGRSGANVLTF. For the CDR3, the DNA is TGTGCCAGCAGCTTAGACGGGCGCTCTGGGGCCAACGTCCTGACTTTC. The V and J genes are TRBV7-9 and TRBJ2-6; D unclear. V shed 1 base and J shed 0 bases, with 7 bases lying between them. Germline V gives CDR1 SEHNR, CDR2 FQNEAQ (reference sequence). The CDR3 consists of 16 residues.

J is TRBJ2-7 and V is TRBV6-2 or TRBV6-3; 8 bases agree with TRBD1. The CDR3 has 15 residues. Unmatched junction bases numbered 9, after V lost 6 bases and J lost 2 bases. CDR1 is MNHEY and CDR2 is SVGEGT in the germline V gene. The CDR3 DNA follows: TGTGCCAGCAGGGATGGACAGGGAAGTACCTACGAGCAGTACTTC. Protein product: CASRDGQGSTYEQYF.

This clonotype was seen more than once but under ten times. The genes are TRBV6-5 and TRBJ1-1, with D possibly being TRBD1 (5 bases). The germline V gene has CDR1 MNHEY and CDR2 SVGAGI. This CDR3 comprises 14 residues. The CDR3 DNA follows: TGTGCGTCGAGGCGGGGAGGGGATGGCACTGAAGCTTTCTTT. Protein product: CASRRGGDGTEAFF.

This chain connects TRBV7-3 to TRBJ2-6; D is possibly TRBD2 (7 bases). V was shortened by 3 bases and J by 7 bases, with 16 bases between the two germline ends. Germline CDR1 SGHTA, CDR2 FQGTGA. There are 16 residues in the CDR3. CDR3 region: CASSLGGAGGANVLTF. The DNA of the CDR3 is TGTGCCAGCAGCTTGGGGGGGGCAGGAGGTGCCAACGTCCTGACTTTC.

V gene TRBV6-6 combines with J gene TRBJ2-4; D is undetermined. In germline, CDR1 is MNHNY, CDR2 SVGAGI (reference sequence). The CDR3 consists of 15 residues. V shed 6 bases and J shed 0 bases, with 12 bases lying between them. The CDR3 bases are TGTGCCAGCAGATCAAAGACGGTAGCCAAAAACATTCAGTACTTC. The encoded protein is CASRSKTVAKNIQYF.

This clonotype has a handful of counts. The chain is built from TRBV7-2 and TRBJ1-4; D gene ambiguous. The CDR3 totals 15 residues. Deletions cut 5 bases from V and 5 bases from J, with 15 bases between. CDR1 is SGHTA and CDR2 is FQGNSA in the germline V gene. CDR3 sequence reads: CASSPGPLENEKLFF. As DNA, the CDR3 is TGTGCCAGCAGCCCTGGCCCCTTGGAGAATGAAAAACTGTTTTTT.

The chain couples TRBV12-3 or TRBV12-4 to TRBJ1-1; TRBD1 aligns across 8 bases. The trim removed 5 bases at V and 1 base at J, leaving 9 bases unmatched. CDR3 length: 16 residues. Here the CDR3 DNA reads TGTGCCAGCAGTGCTGGGTCTGGACAGGGGAACACTGAAGCTTTCTTT. Translating gives CASSAGSGQGNTEAFF.

The V call is TRBV7-6, the J call TRBJ1-3; weak D call: TRBD1 (6 bases). V shed 6 bases and J shed 0 bases, with 9 bases lying between them. There are 14 residues in the CDR3. Germline values: CDR1 SGHVS, CDR2 FNYEAQ. CDR3 in DNA: TGTGCCAGCAGTGACAGGTTCTCTGGAAACACCATATATTTT. It is translated as CASSDRFSGNTIYF.

This clonotype was picked up a small number of times. The V gene is TRBV5-1, the J gene TRBJ2-7; 9 nucleotides match TRBD1. The CDR3 length is 15 residues. Germline CDR1 SGHRS, CDR2 YFSETQ. V trimming: 4 bases; J trimming: 4 bases; junction bases outside the gene matches: 9. The CDR3 spells CASSGLGQGGYEQYF. CDR3 nucleotide sequence: TGCGCCAGCAGCGGCTTGGGACAGGGTGGGTACGAGCAGTACTTC. Supplemented by reference TRBV5-1 and TRBJ2-7, the full variable domain reads KAGVTQTPRYLIKTRGQQVTLSCSPISGHRSVSWYQQTPGQGLQFLFEYFSETQRNKGNFPGRFSGRQFSNSRSEMNVSTLELGDSALYLCASSGLGQGGYEQYFGPGTRLTVT.

This chain links TRBV7-6 with TRBJ2-1, with TRBD2 identical over 14 bases. This CDR3 region has 17 residues. In germline, CDR1 is SGHVS, CDR2 FNYEAQ. The trim removed 1 base at V and 3 bases at J, leaving 2 bases unmatched. CDR3 sequence reads: CASSLVGTSGGYNEQFF. CDR3 DNA sequence: TGTGCCAGCAGCTTAGTCGGGACTAGCGGGGGCTACAATGAGCAGTTCTTC.

V usage is TRBV9 and J usage is TRBJ2-3; no definite D call. The V end was cut by 0 bases, the J end by 4 bases, with 12 bases between. Germline values: CDR1 SGDLS, CDR2 YYNGEE. CDR3 size: 15 residues. The CDR3 region is CASSVDHHPADTQYF. The CDR3 coding sequence is TGTGCCAGCAGCGTAGATCATCACCCCGCAGATACGCAGTATTTT.

This chain joins TRBV4-3 and TRBJ2-3, with TRBD2 as a possible D gene (6 bases). This CDR3 has 17 amino acids. Germline V gene lookup returns CDR1 LGHNA and CDR2 YSLEER. V lost 0 bases, J lost 0 bases, and 13 bases lay in between. CDR3 in DNA: TGCGCCAGCAGCCAAGATCTCGCGGGGCTTAGCACAGATACGCAGTATTTT. Translating it yields CASSQDLAGLSTDTQYF.

CDR3 DNA: TGTGCCAGCAGCTTACAGGCAGGAACGAACACCGGGGAGCTGTTTTTT. Encoded protein: CASSLQAGTNTGELFF. The genes are TRBV11-2 and TRBJ2-2; the D is unclear. Trimming removed 2 bases at V and 0 bases at J, with 10 bases between. The V gene's germline CDR1 is SGHAT and CDR2 FQNNGV. The CDR3 runs 16 residues.

This clonotype has just a few counts. V is TRBV11-2 and J is TRBJ2-5; perhaps D is TRBD1 or TRBD2 (5 bases each). V was cut by 1 base and J by 3 bases, with 12 bases left in between. The CDR3 has 15 amino acids. Germline loops: CDR1 SGHAT, CDR2 FQNNGV. This chain's CDR3 is CASSLVGVGEETQYF. CDR3 nucleotides: TGTGCCAGCAGCTTAGTGGGGGTAGGAGAAGAGACCCAGTACTTC.